A selection of T cell receptor beta chains follows, all from one sample in a study of shared clonotypes between healthy human individuals. Profiled with immunoSEQ multiplex PCR; TCRdb holds only in-frame clones, not every one. Among hundreds of thousands of clones, over 65% were seen once, and the ten largest hold more than 1.5%. Input material: memory CD4+ T cells sorted from blood. The source is a woman in her 30s in good health. The CDR3 runs from the conserved cysteine through the conserved F or W. The order of the fields is V gene, clone size, J gene, D gene, CDR3 DNA, CDR3 protein. D genes are given only for firm matches. Only part of the rows carry a size: once, few, many, or a class if the clone is expanded.

>TRBV19|.|TRBJ1-1|.
TGTGCCAGTAGTGCCACTACGAACACTGAAGCTTTCTTT
CASSATTNTEAFF
>TRBV6-1|.|TRBJ2-6|.
TGTGCCAGCAGTGAAAGGGTATCGGGGGCCAACGTCCTGACTTTC
CASSERVSGANVLTF
>TRBV7-2|.|TRBJ1-6|.
TGTGCCAGCAGTCAAAATGGCGGGGGGAATTCACCCCTCCACTTT
CASSQNGGGNSPLHF
>TRBV6-1|.|TRBJ1-1|.
TGTGCCAGCAGCCGCGTCCAGGGTGAAGCTTTCTTT
CASSRVQGEAFF
>TRBV14|.|TRBJ2-7|.
TGTGCCAGCAGCCAAGTCACTAGAAAATCGACCTACGAGCAGTACTTC
CASSQVTRKSTYEQYF
>TRBV9|few|TRBJ2-7|.
TGTGCCAGCAGCGTAGGGCCCCCTCCCAACGAGCAGTACTTC
CASSVGPPPNEQYF
>TRBV4-2|once|TRBJ2-5|TRBD1
TGTGCCAGCAGCCCGGGGTGGGACAGCAACCATCCTGAGACCCAGTACTTC
CASSPGWDSNHPETQYF
>TRBV5-1|many|TRBJ1-2|.
TGCGCCAGCAGCTTCGGGCAGGGTGAGGGCTACACCTTC
CASSFGQGEGYTF
>TRBV5-3|.|TRBJ1-4|TRBD1
TGTGCCAGAAGCTTGTTGATCCCACCGGGACAGGATGAAAAACTGTTTTTT
CARSLLIPPGQDEKLFF
>TRBV19|.|TRBJ2-1|.
TGTGCCAGTTCAAGCGGGCTGTACAATGAGCAGTTCTTC
CASSSGLYNEQFF
>TRBV2|.|TRBJ2-2|TRBD1
TGTGCCAGCAGTGAATTGAGACAGGGGAACACCGGGGAGCTGTTTTTT
CASSELRQGNTGELFF
>TRBV2|few|TRBJ2-7|TRBD1
TGTGCCGCTGGGGACAGGGGTAACGAGCAGTACTTC
CAAGDRGNEQYF
>TRBV28|.|TRBJ1-5|.
TGTGCCAGCAGATCTCACGCGGGCAGGGGATACAATCAGCCCCAGCATTTT
CASRSHAGRGYNQPQHF
>TRBV19|.|TRBJ2-3|TRBD2
TGTGCCAGTAGTGGTAGCGGGGTCTCAGATACGCAGTATTTT
CASSGSGVSDTQYF
>TRBV29-1|few|TRBJ2-5|TRBD1
TGCAGCGTAGACAGGACAGGCCAGCAAGAGACCCAGTACTTC
CSVDRTGQQETQYF
>TRBV5-1|many|TRBJ2-1|.
TGCGCCAGCAGATCCGGGACTCCCAGCTCCTACAATGAGCAGTTCTTC
CASRSGTPSSYNEQFF
>TRBV5-1|.|TRBJ2-3|TRBD1
TGCGCCAGCAGCTTCAATGGACAGGGGCAACTCGATACGCAGTATTTT
CASSFNGQGQLDTQYF
>TRBV27|.|TRBJ2-2|.
TGTGCCAGCAGTGGGTTCGCGAACACCGGGGAGCTGTTTTTT
CASSGFANTGELFF
>TRBV9|few|TRBJ2-7|.
TGTGCCAGCAGCGTAGCTTGGGGAACCCACGAGCAGTACTTC
CASSVAWGTHEQYF
>TRBV7-2|many|TRBJ2-5|TRBD2
TGTGCCAGCAGCTTAGGCGGGCTAGCGGGATGGGAGACCCAGTACTTC
CASSLGGLAGWETQYF
>TRBV27|.|TRBJ2-7|TRBD2
TGTGCCAGCAGTACTAGCGAAACCTACGAGCAGTACTTC
CASSTSETYEQYF
>TRBV2|few|TRBJ1-2|TRBD1
TGTGCCAGTCGACAGGGTATTGACTATGGCTACACCTTC
CASRQGIDYGYTF
>TRBV10-3|.|TRBJ2-2|.
TGTGCCTCCAACGGGGTTTCGGGCACCGGGGAGCTGTTTTTT
CASNGVSGTGELFF